The subject of this entry is one T cell receptor beta chain. These data originate in a study of blood T cell repertoires in COVID-19. Overall study context: The origin of the acute and convalescent COVID-19 samples was the United States, Italy and Spain.

TCRdb's table, derived via immunoSEQ multiplex PCR, lists solely in-frame clones and lacks some. The sample contains more than 200,000 clones, about nine tenths of which appear only once. This CDR3 region has 15 residues. The trim removed 8 bases at V and 4 bases at J, leaving 8 bases unmatched. Germline CDR1 SGHAT, CDR2 FQNNGV. Sequencing input: peripheral blood. The sequence was obtained from a man aged 50-59 years with COVID-19, enrolled during active disease. The chain is built from TRBV11-2 and TRBJ2-1; TRBD2 matches at 10 bases. CDR3 nucleotide sequence: TGTGCCAGCGGGGGACTAGCGCCGACTTACAATGAGCAGTTCTTC. Translating it yields CASGGLAPTYNEQFF.